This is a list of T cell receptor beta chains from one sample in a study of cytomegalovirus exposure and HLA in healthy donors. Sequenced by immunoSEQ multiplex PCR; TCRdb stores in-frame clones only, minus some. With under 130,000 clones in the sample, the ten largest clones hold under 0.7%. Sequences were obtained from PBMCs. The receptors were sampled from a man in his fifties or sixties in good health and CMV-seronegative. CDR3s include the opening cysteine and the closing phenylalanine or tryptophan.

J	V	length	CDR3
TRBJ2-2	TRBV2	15	CASSPRTGKNGELFF
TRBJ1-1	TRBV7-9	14	CASSLPVGGRGAFF
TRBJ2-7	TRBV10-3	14	CAISESALSYEQYF
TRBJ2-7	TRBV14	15	CASSQASAPSKWQYF
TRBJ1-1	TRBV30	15	CAWTTGNREGTEAFF
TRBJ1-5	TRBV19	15	CASSGGGRSNQPQHF
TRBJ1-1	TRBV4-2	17	CASSQDGAGGFNTEAFF
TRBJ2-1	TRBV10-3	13	CAISRDRGNEQFF
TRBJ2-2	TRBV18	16	CASSPLAGGVTGELFF
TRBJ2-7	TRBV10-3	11	CAAATRGGQYF
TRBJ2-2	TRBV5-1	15	CASSFSGSRTGELFF
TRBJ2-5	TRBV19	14	CASSIDSSVPTQYF
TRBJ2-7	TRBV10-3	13	CAINPGQGGEQYF
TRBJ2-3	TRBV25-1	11	CASRRVNTQYF
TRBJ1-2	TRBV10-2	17	CASSDIGQGPRNYGYTF
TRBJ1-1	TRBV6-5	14	CASSYSALTGEAFF
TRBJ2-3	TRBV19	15	CASGSSGRDTDTQYF
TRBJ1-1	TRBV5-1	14	CASSGQGVYTEAFF
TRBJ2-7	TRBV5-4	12	CASSSAENEQYF
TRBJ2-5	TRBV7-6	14	CASSLTWGDGSQYF
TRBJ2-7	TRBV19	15	CASSIDRGRIDEQYF
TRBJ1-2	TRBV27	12	CASSNTSVGYTF
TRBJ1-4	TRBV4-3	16	CASSQDPQGANEKLFF
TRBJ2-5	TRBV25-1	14	CASSELGGAETQYF
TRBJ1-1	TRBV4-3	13	CASSQVISTEAFF
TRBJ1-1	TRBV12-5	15	CASGPGTGMNTEAFF
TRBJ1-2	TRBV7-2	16	CASSLVRGQGGYGYTF
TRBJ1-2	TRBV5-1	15	CASRRVWGKDGDYTF
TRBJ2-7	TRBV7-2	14	CASSLGGTAYEQYF
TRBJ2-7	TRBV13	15	CASSLGQDQSYEQYF
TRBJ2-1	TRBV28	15	CASSQGTSGSREQFF
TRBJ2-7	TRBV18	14	CASSPWTGKNEQYF
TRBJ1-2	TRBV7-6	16	CASSPARQTSRGGYTF
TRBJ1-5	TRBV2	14	CASSKNSEEQPQHF
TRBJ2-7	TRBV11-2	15	CASSFPGQGTYEQYF
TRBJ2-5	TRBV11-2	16	CASSWRTGGWGETQYF
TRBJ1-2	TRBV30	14	CAWSLGQGAYGYTF